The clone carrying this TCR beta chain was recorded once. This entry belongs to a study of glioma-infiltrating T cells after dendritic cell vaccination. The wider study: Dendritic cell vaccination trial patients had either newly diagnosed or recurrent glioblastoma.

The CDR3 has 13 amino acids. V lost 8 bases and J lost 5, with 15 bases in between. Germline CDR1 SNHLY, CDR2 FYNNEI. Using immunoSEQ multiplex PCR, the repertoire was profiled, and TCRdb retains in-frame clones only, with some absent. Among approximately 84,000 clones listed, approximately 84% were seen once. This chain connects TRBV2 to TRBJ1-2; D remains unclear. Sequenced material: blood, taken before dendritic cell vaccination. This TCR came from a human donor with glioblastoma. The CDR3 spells CASRSETLYGYTF. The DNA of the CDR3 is TGTGCCAGCCGCTCTGAGACATTATATGGCTACACCTTC.